These 23 T cell receptor beta chains were sequenced from one sample in a study of CD8+ T cells in alopecia areata. Indicated treatment: oral pan-JAK inhibitor, 5-10 mg twice daily. It was cDNA, reverse transcribed from extracted RNA, that served as the sequencing template. Sequencing used immunoSEQ multiplex PCR; TCRdb keeps in-frame clones, though not all of them. The repertoire holds some 200,000 clones, with 60% to 70% as singletons. The sample consisted of CD4+ T cells sorted from blood, taken at week 4, from a patient treated with tofacitinib. The receptor set was obtained from a human donor with alopecia areata.

The chain joins TRBV30 to TRBJ2-3; perhaps TRBD2 as D (6 bases). V shed 0 bases and J shed 11 bases, with 9 bases lying between them. Germline CDR1 is GTSNPN and CDR2 is SVGIG (reference sequence). The CDR3 sequence is 11 residues long. The CDR3 sequence is CAWSVAGRQYF. The DNA for the CDR3 is TGTGCCTGGAGTGTCGCGGGGCGGCAGTATTTT.

The rearrangement links TRBV5-1 to TRBJ1-2, with D hard to call. Trimming took 0 bases from V and 5 from J, leaving 8 bases between them. Germline V gives CDR1 SGHRS, CDR2 YFSETQ. This CDR3 is built from 13 residues. The CDR3 DNA reads as TGCGCCAGCAGCTTGGATGGGTTTTATGGCTACACCTTC. It yields the protein CASSLDGFYGYTF.

V and J are TRBV7-2 and TRBJ1-1; unclear D gene. Trimming shortened V by 8 bases and J by 1 base, and 11 bases separated the two germline ends. The CDR3 has 13 amino acids. Germline loops: CDR1 SGHTA, CDR2 FQGNSA. Here the CDR3 DNA reads TGTGCCAGCCAAAAGGCGAAGAACACTGAAGCTTTCTTT. Translation gives CASQKAKNTEAFF.

The gene calls are TRBV5-1 and TRBJ2-7; 7 positions match TRBD1. With V trimmed by 3 bases and J by 3 bases, 9 bases remained unmatched. Germline assignment: CDR1 SGHRS and CDR2 YFSETQ. This CDR3 spans 15 amino acids. The CDR3, as DNA: TGCGCCAGCAGCTGGAGGACAGGACCAAACTACGAGCAGTACTTC. It translates to CASSWRTGPNYEQYF. The whole variable domain, filled in from reference TRBV5-1 and TRBJ2-7, reads KAGVTQTPRYLIKTRGQQVTLSCSPISGHRSVSWYQQTPGQGLQFLFEYFSETQRNKGNFPGRFSGRQFSNSRSEMNVSTLELGDSALYLCASSWRTGPNYEQYFGPGTRLTVT.

This clone was counted a few times. The V and J genes are TRBV30 and TRBJ2-2, with 10 bases fitting TRBD2. The CDR3 has 17 amino acids. Germline CDR1 GTSNPN, CDR2 SVGIG (reference sequence). Unmatched junction bases numbered 5, after V lost 0 bases and J lost 1 base. The DNA for the CDR3 is TGTGCCTGGAGTGTACCTAGCGGGGGCCTGAACACCGGGGAGCTGTTTTTT. Translation: CAWSVPSGGLNTGELFF.

This clone was seen just once. The chain links TRBV9 to TRBJ2-5; D is perhaps TRBD2 (6 bases). The CDR3 extends over 15 amino acids. V shed 2 bases and J shed 5 bases, with 16 bases lying between them. Per the germline V gene, CDR1 is SGDLS and CDR2 is YYNGEE. In nucleotides, the CDR3 is TGTGCCAGCAGCGTTCATCGGGGGAATGTCGAGACCCAGTACTTC. It yields the protein CASSVHRGNVETQYF.

V is TRBV5-1 and J is TRBJ1-5; 8 bases match TRBD1. With V trimmed by 4 bases and J by 4 bases, 7 bases remained unmatched. CDR1 SGHRS and CDR2 YFSETQ come from the germline V gene. The CDR3 is 15 residues long. The CDR3 is CASSPTWTGNQPQHF. CDR3 coding DNA: TGCGCCAGCAGCCCAACCTGGACAGGGAATCAGCCCCAGCATTTT.

CDR3 amino acids: CASSLGGVNPNTEAFF. The CDR3, as DNA: TGTGCCAGCAGCTTGGGAGGAGTAAACCCGAACACTGAAGCTTTCTTT. The genes are TRBV5-6 and TRBJ1-1, with unresolved D. Germline V lookup: CDR1 SGHDT, CDR2 YYEEEE. The ends were cut back, 0 bases at V and 1 base at J, with 13 bases in the middle. CDR3 size: 16 residues.

The table lists this clone with a few counts. The rearrangement joins TRBV27 to TRBJ1-5; no reliable D call. Between the trimmed V and J ends, which lost 1 base and 2 bases, there was a span of 6 bases. Germline V gives CDR1 MNHEY, CDR2 SMNVEV (reference sequence). The CDR3 length is 14 residues. The DNA for the CDR3 is TGTGCCAGCAGTTTATTATACGGCAATCAGCCCCAGCATTTT. Protein: CASSLLYGNQPQHF.

The chain joins TRBV29-1 to TRBJ1-2; 7 bases map to TRBD1. This CDR3 contains 12 residues. Germline CDR1 is SQVTM and CDR2 is ANQGSEA. J was trimmed by 6 bases and V by 4 bases; bases with no gene match: 5. CDR3 region: CSVGGQQNGYTF. The CDR3 DNA reads as TGCAGCGTTGGGGGACAGCAGAATGGCTACACCTTC.

This sequence joins TRBV7-6 and TRBJ2-2; D call uncertain. With 1 base removed from V and 4 bases from J, the gap between germline ends came to 10 bases. The CDR3 has 15 amino acids. Looked up from germline, CDR1 is SGHVS and CDR2 is FNYEAQ. Here the CDR3 DNA reads TGTGCCAGCAGCTTAGGGAGTAATCCCACCGGGGAGCTGTTTTTT. Its translation: CASSLGSNPTGELFF.

The chain combines TRBV30 with TRBJ1-2; D might be TRBD1 (6 bases). CDR1 is GTSNPN, CDR2 SVGIG, per germline (reference sequence). The CDR3 spans 14 residues. V was shortened by 0 bases and J by 7 bases, with 15 bases between the two germline ends. CDR3 sequence (DNA): TGTGCCTGGAGTGTTGGCAGGGGAATGGGTGGCTACACCTTC. Protein sequence: CAWSVGRGMGGYTF.

The CDR3 loop is CSVVGIPDEKLFF. DNA for the CDR3: TGCAGCGTTGTAGGTATACCGGATGAAAAACTGTTTTTT. The rearrangement uses TRBV29-1 and TRBJ1-4, with D unresolved. Trimming shortened V by 4 bases and J by 6 bases, and 12 bases separated the two germline ends. The CDR3 has 13 amino acids. Germline loops: CDR1 SQVTM, CDR2 ANQGSEA.

This sequence joins TRBV4-1 and TRBJ2-1; TRBD2 matches 8 bases. Germline V CDR1 and CDR2: MGHRA, YSYEKL. There are 18 residues in the CDR3. Trimming removed 1 base from V and 7 bases from J; junction bases left unmatched: 15. DNA of the CDR3: TGCGCCAGCAGCCAAGGTGGACAGAGGGACCCGGGGGGGAATGAGCAGTTCTTC. Translating it yields CASSQGGQRDPGGNEQFF.

This chain uses TRBV6-6 with TRBJ2-7; the D gene could be TRBD1 or TRBD2 (5 bases each). Deletions cut 10 bases from V and 6 bases from J, with 25 bases between. Germline V gene data show CDR1 as MNHNY and CDR2 as SVGAGI (reference sequence). The CDR3 sequence is 15 residues long. CDR3 sequence (DNA): TGTGCCACCCAGAGGGACGGTAAGCTCCTAGGCGAGCAGTACTTC. Translated, it gives CATQRDGKLLGEQYF.

This chain joins TRBV4-2 and TRBJ2-3, with a possible D match to TRBD2 (5 bases). The ends were cut back, 0 bases at V and 6 bases at J, with 10 bases in the middle. The CDR3 covers 14 residues. Germline values: CDR1 LGHNA, CDR2 YNFKEQ. The CDR3 loop is CASSQDEGSDTQYF. CDR3 nucleotide sequence: TGTGCCAGCAGCCAAGATGAGGGCTCGGATACGCAGTATTTT.

The V call is TRBV5-4, the J call TRBJ2-1; no reliable D call. V was trimmed by 4 bases and J by 0 bases, leaving 11 bases between them. The CDR3 consists of 15 residues. In germline, CDR1 is SGHNT, CDR2 YYREEE (reference sequence). The CDR3 DNA reads as TGTGCCAGCAGCGCGGATCCAAGCTCCTACAATGAGCAGTTCTTC. Translation: CASSADPSSYNEQFF.

In its sample, this clone was seen once. The V gene is TRBV2, the J gene TRBJ1-5; 10 nucleotides line up with TRBD1. Germline CDR1 reads SNHLY; CDR2 reads FYNNEI. Trimming took 4 bases from V and 4 from J; bases not matched to a gene: 4. There are 15 residues in the CDR3. The CDR3 protein is CASSGTGQGNQPQHF. CDR3 nucleotides: TGTGCCAGCAGTGGGACGGGACAGGGGAATCAGCCCCAGCATTTT.

The chain has TRBV7-2 and TRBJ1-2; D unresolved. Trimming removed 7 bases at V and 8 bases at J, with 17 bases between. Germline lookup yields CDR1 SGHTA and CDR2 FQGNSA. CDR3 length equals 13 residues. The CDR3 reads CASNSGRSLGYTF. The CDR3 DNA reads as TGTGCCAGCAACTCCGGACGCAGTTTAGGCTACACCTTC.

The chain is built from TRBV5-1 and TRBJ1-2, with 10 bases aligning to TRBD1. With 2 bases clipped from V and 4 bases from J, the junction kept 8 bases outside the gene matches. The CDR3 is 16 amino acids. From germline, CDR1 is SGHRS and CDR2 YFSETQ. CDR3 amino acids: CASSFGTGVSAYGYTF. CDR3 DNA sequence: TGCGCCAGCAGCTTCGGGACAGGGGTCTCGGCCTATGGCTACACCTTC. The full variable domain, its missing parts supplied by reference TRBV5-1 and TRBJ1-2, is KAGVTQTPRYLIKTRGQQVTLSCSPISGHRSVSWYQQTPGQGLQFLFEYFSETQRNKGNFPGRFSGRQFSNSRSEMNVSTLELGDSALYLCASSFGTGVSAYGYTFGSGTRLTVV.

J is TRBJ1-1 and V is TRBV5-1, with D uncertain. The V end lost 1 base, the J end lost 1 base, and 14 bases lay between the germline ends. The CDR3 runs to 16 residues. CDR1 is SGHRS, CDR2 YFSETQ, per germline. The CDR3 coding sequence is TGCGCCAGCAGCTTGTTCCCTGGGCAGCAGAACACTGAAGCTTTCTTT. This gives the protein CASSLFPGQQNTEAFF.

The rearrangement links TRBV29-1 to TRBJ2-6; the D gene could be TRBD1 or TRBD2 (5 bases each). Looked up from germline, CDR1 is SQVTM and CDR2 is ANQGSEA. V gave up 6 bases and J gave up 1 base, with 13 bases separating them. CDR3 length: 15 residues. Written as DNA, the CDR3 is TGCAGCGTCTCCCGGGACGGGTCTGGGGCCAACGTCCTGACTTTC. It encodes CSVSRDGSGANVLTF.

The V and J genes are TRBV29-1 and TRBJ1-1; D gene ambiguous. The germline V gene has CDR1 SQVTM and CDR2 ANQGSEA. There are 11 residues in the CDR3. With 3 bases removed from V and 11 bases from J, the gap between germline ends came to 13 bases. The CDR3 here is CSVESLYGAFF. CDR3 bases: TGCAGCGTTGAGTCATTGTACGGGGCTTTCTTT.